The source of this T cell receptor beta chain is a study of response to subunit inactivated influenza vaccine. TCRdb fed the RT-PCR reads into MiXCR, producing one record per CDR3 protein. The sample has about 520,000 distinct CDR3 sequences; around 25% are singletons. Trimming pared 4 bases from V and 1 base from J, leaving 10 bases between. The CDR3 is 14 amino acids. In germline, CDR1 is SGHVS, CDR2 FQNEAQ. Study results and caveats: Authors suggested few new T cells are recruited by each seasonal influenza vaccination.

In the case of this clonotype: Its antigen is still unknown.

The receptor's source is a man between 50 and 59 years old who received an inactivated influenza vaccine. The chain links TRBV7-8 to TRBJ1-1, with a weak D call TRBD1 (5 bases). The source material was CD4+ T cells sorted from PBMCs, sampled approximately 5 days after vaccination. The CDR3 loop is CASSSKGTNTEAFF. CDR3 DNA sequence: TGTGCCAGCAGCTCCAAAGGGACGAACACTGAAGCTTTCTTT.